A single sample gave rise to the 23 T cell receptor beta chains below, sequenced in a study of beta chain features in type 1 diabetes. Study observations and caveats: Shortening that was moderate but significant affected the TCRB CDR3s of Type 1 diabetes patients in all four CD4+ subsets.

No antigen has been identified for these receptors. Every isolated RNA sample was fully reverse transcribed, so sequencing captured expressed TCRB transcripts. TCRdb's table, derived via immunoSEQ multiplex PCR, lists solely in-frame clones and lacks some. The sample carries tens of thousands of clones, approximately 69% recorded once. The sample consisted of Tregs from blood. The receptors were sampled from a man between 18 and 35 years old with type 1 diabetes.

The gene calls are TRBV21-1 and TRBJ1-2. TRBV21-1 is designated a pseudogene. CDR3 size: 13 residues. The CDR3: CATLLGPFYGYTF. The CDR3 DNA sequence: TGTGCCACCCTACTCGGTCCCTTCTATGGCTACACCTTC.

There are a few counts of this clone. The chain employs TRBV11-2 and TRBJ2-5, with D perhaps TRBD2 (5 bases). The germline V gene has CDR1 SGHAT and CDR2 FQNNGV. This CDR3 contains 15 residues. The V end lost 2 bases, the J end lost 2 bases, and 12 bases lay between the germline ends. The CDR3 region is CASSLLPGFQETQYF. The CDR3 DNA sequence: TGTGCCAGCAGCTTACTACCGGGATTTCAAGAGACCCAGTACTTC.

The rearrangement uses TRBV29-1 and TRBJ1-2; D is ambiguous. Germline V lookup: CDR1 SQVTM, CDR2 ANQGSEA. Trimming cost V 8 bases and J 3 bases, with 13 bases left between them. The CDR3 totals 12 residues. CDR3 bases: TGCAGCTCCCTTGGGCAGGACTATGGCTACACCTTC. Amino acid sequence: CSSLGQDYGYTF.

The V gene is TRBV11-2, the J gene TRBJ2-3; D perhaps matches TRBD2 (6 bases). The germline V and J ends were trimmed by 2 bases and 0 bases, with 15 bases remaining between them. Germline values: CDR1 SGHAT, CDR2 FQNNGV. This CDR3 has 17 residues. CDR3 region: CASSLRVRGMSTDTQYF. The CDR3 nucleotides read TGTGCCAGCAGCTTAAGGGTGCGGGGAATGAGCACAGATACGCAGTATTTT.

V is TRBV6-6 and J is TRBJ2-1, with 12 bases fitting TRBD1. The CDR3 covers 15 residues. V lost 6 bases, J lost 7 bases, and 7 bases stayed unmatched. CDR1 and CDR2 from the germline V gene are MNHNY and SVGAGI (reference sequence). The DNA of the CDR3 is TGTGCCAGCAGCCGATGGGGACAGGGGGCTAATGAGCAGTTCTTC. It specifies CASSRWGQGANEQFF.

The chain joins TRBV25-1 to TRBJ2-3; TRBD2 agrees at 12 bases. The germline CDR1 and CDR2 sequences are MGHDK and SYGVNS. Trimming at V came to 1 base and at J to 4 bases, leaving 3 bases not matched to a gene. The length of the CDR3 is 16 residues. CDR3 bases: TGTGCCAGCAGTGAATGGAGACTAGCGGGAGCAGATACGCAGTATTTT. This translates into CASSEWRLAGADTQYF. The complete variable domain, with remaining parts taken from reference TRBV25-1 and TRBJ2-3, reads EADIYQTPRYLVIGTGKKITLECSQTMGHDKMYWYQQDPGMELHLIHYSYGVNSTEKGDLSSESTVSRIRTEHFPLTLESARPSHTSQYLCASSEWRLAGADTQYFGPGTRLTVL.

This clone was detected only once. J is TRBJ2-3 and V is TRBV29-1; perhaps TRBD1 as D (6 bases). This CDR3 region has 14 residues. V lost 6 bases to trimming and J lost 0 bases, with 13 bases between them. Germline CDR1 and CDR2: SQVTM and ANQGSEA. The CDR3 is CSVGHPSSTDTQYF. The CDR3 nucleotides are TGCAGCGTGGGACATCCCTCTAGCACAGATACGCAGTATTTT.

This chain uses TRBV5-4 with TRBJ1-4, with 7 bases aligning to TRBD1. Unmatched junction bases numbered 6, after V lost 1 base and J lost 6 bases. Germline loops: CDR1 SGHNT, CDR2 YYREEE (reference sequence). This CDR3 contains 15 residues. The CDR3 DNA follows: TGTGCCAGCAGCTTGCGGCAGGGGGAGGATGAAAAACTGTTTTTT. This codes for CASSLRQGEDEKLFF.

Here the CDR3 DNA reads TGCGCCAGCAGCTTGTTAGCGGACCGCTCCTACGAGCAGTACTTC. As protein: CASSLLADRSYEQYF. The chain couples TRBV5-1 to TRBJ2-7; D is perhaps TRBD2 (6 bases). Germline CDR1 and CDR2: SGHRS and YFSETQ. Deletions cut 1 base from V and 0 bases from J, with 11 bases between. The CDR3 is 15 amino acids.

The chain is built from TRBV7-9 and TRBJ2-2; TRBD1 is a possible D gene (6 bases). Germline V CDR1 and CDR2: SEHNR, FQNEAQ (reference sequence). The CDR3 has 13 residues. Trimming removed 6 bases at V and 5 bases at J, with 10 bases between. The CDR3: CASSPGTTGELFF. The DNA for the CDR3 is TGTGCCAGCAGTCCCGGGACAACCGGGGAGCTGTTTTTT. The variable domain in full, with the rest retrieved from reference TRBV7-9 and TRBJ2-2, is DTGVSQNPRHKITKRGQNVTFRCDPISEHNRLYWYRQTLGQGPEFLTYFQNEAQLEKSRLLSDRFSAERPKGSFSTLEIQRTEQGDSAMYLCASSPGTTGELFFGEGSRLTVL.

The sample holds a few counts of this clone. The chain combines TRBV7-9 with TRBJ2-7, with 10 bases fitting TRBD1. The CDR3 is made up of 15 amino acids. Per the germline V gene, CDR1 is SEHNR and CDR2 is FQNEAQ (reference sequence). Trimming took 7 bases from V and 0 from J; bases not matched to a gene: 6. The CDR3 nucleotides read TGTGCCAGCATTTCGGGACAGGGGATCTCCTACGAGCAGTACTTC. Encoded protein: CASISGQGISYEQYF.

This clone showed up just a few times. The chain recombines TRBV6-6 with TRBJ2-7; possible D gene TRBD1, 5 bases. The CDR3 is 15 amino acids. The germline V gene encodes CDR1 MNHNY and CDR2 SVGAGI (reference sequence). Trimming shortened V by 5 bases and J by 3 bases, and 17 bases separated the two germline ends. CDR3 amino acids: CASSTRQPPLYEQYF. The CDR3 nucleotides read TGTGCCAGCAGTACGCGACAGCCACCGCTCTACGAGCAGTACTTC.

This chain joins TRBV5-1 and TRBJ2-1; maybe TRBD2 (5 bases). V was pared by 1 base and J by 7 bases, with 6 bases between. The length of the CDR3 is 12 residues. The germline V gene has CDR1 SGHRS and CDR2 YFSETQ. CDR3 residues: CASSLWENEQFF. Here the CDR3 DNA reads TGCGCCAGCAGCTTGTGGGAGAATGAGCAGTTCTTC.

Only one count was recorded for this clone. The V gene is TRBV27, the J gene TRBJ1-2, with 7 positions matching TRBD1. Germline V gene sequence: CDR1 MNHEY, CDR2 SMNVEV (reference sequence). J gave up 0 bases and V 8 bases, and 6 bases lay outside the gene matches. The CDR3 has 14 residues. The CDR3 sequence is CASRRGTANYGYTF. The CDR3 coding sequence is TGTGCCAGCCGCCGAGGGACAGCTAACTATGGCTACACCTTC.

The rearrangement uses TRBV9 and TRBJ2-7; 8 bases are shared with TRBD2. The V segment lost 3 bases and the J segment 4 bases; nucleotides outside the gene matches: 6. The germline V gene has CDR1 SGDLS and CDR2 YYNGEE. This CDR3 region has 14 residues. The CDR3 loop is CASSAGLEIYEQYF. As DNA, the CDR3 is TGTGCCAGCAGCGCGGGACTAGAAATATACGAGCAGTACTTC.

This chain links TRBV19 with TRBJ2-7; D may be TRBD2 (5 bases). The V gene's germline CDR1 is LNHDA and CDR2 SQIVND (reference sequence). CDR3 length: 14 amino acids. The V and J ends lost 5 bases and 2 bases respectively, with 13 bases between them. CDR3 bases: TGTGCCAGTAGTTTTGGAGGACGCACCTACGAGCAGTACTTC. Its translation is CASSFGGRTYEQYF.

The chain carries TRBV18 and TRBJ2-7; TRBD1 agrees at 10 bases. Germline loops: CDR1 KGHSH, CDR2 LQKENI. CDR3 length: 14 residues. V dropped 4 bases and J dropped 5; count of bases not matched to a gene: 5. The CDR3 sequence: CASSRDRGLNEQYF. The CDR3 nucleotides read TGTGCCAGCTCACGGGACAGGGGTTTGAACGAGCAGTACTTC.

This chain uses TRBV5-8 with TRBJ1-4; possibly TRBD1 for D (5 bases). This CDR3 contains 15 residues. The V and J ends lost 0 bases and 6 bases respectively, with 12 bases between them. Germline CDR1 is SGHTS and CDR2 is YDEGEE. CDR3 sequence: CASSLGQGRHEKLFF. DNA for the CDR3: TGTGCCAGCAGCTTGGGGCAGGGTCGTCATGAAAAACTGTTTTTT.

The chain employs TRBV10-3 and TRBJ2-1, with 8 bases identical to TRBD2. V gave up 10 bases and J gave up 6 bases; unmatched junction bases: 14. Germline loops: CDR1 ENHRY, CDR2 SYGVKD. The CDR3 totals 15 residues. As DNA, the CDR3 is TGTGCCAGCTCCATGTGGCTAGCGGGCTTCAATGAGCAGTTCTTC. Its protein is CASSMWLAGFNEQFF.

J is TRBJ2-5 and V is TRBV27, with 7 bases lining up with TRBD1. Germline V gene lookup returns CDR1 MNHEY and CDR2 SMNVEV (reference sequence). Trimming at V came to 3 bases and at J to 5 bases, leaving 6 bases not matched to a gene. The CDR3 totals 14 residues. CDR3 nucleotides: TGTGCCAGCAGTTTTGGAAACAGGGGTGAGACCCAGTACTTC. Its translation: CASSFGNRGETQYF.

This clone was recorded only once. The chain joins TRBV19 to TRBJ2-7; D is uncertain. This CDR3 has 15 amino acids. V lost 6 bases, J lost 0 bases, and 15 bases lay in between. The germline V gene has CDR1 LNHDA and CDR2 SQIVND (reference sequence). The CDR3 DNA follows: TGTGCCAGTAGCCGCGCAGGCCGTAGCTCCTACGAGCAGTACTTC. It encodes CASSRAGRSSYEQYF.

The chain combines TRBV10-3 with TRBJ1-3; 10 bases match TRBD1. Germline trimming cut 5 bases from V and 14 bases from J; bases unmatched to any gene: 6. Germline V gene data show CDR1 as ENHRY and CDR2 as SYGVKD. The CDR3 sequence is 12 residues long. CDR3 residues: CAISTSGTGVYF. Here the CDR3 DNA reads TGTGCCATCAGTACCTCCGGGACAGGGGTATATTTT.

V is TRBV7-2 and J is TRBJ1-5, with a tentative D call TRBD1 (5 bases). Germline CDR1 and CDR2: SGHTA and FQGNSA. CDR3 length: 12 residues. Trimming stripped 5 bases from V and 9 bases from J, with 11 bases between. The DNA of the CDR3 is TGTGCCAGCAGCGCGGGACTTTTGCCCCAGCATTTT. This translates into CASSAGLLPQHF.